The 28 T cell receptor beta chains presented below share a single source sample, sequenced in a study of T cells in Graves' hyperthyroidism and ophthalmopathy. Amplification of TCR beta CDR3 regions used RNA as the template. The HTBI primer set drove a first-round RT-PCR of the TCR CDR3. One entry per CDR3 protein results from TCRdb running MiXCR on the multiplex PCR reads. The sample has under 500,000 distinct CDR3 sequences, around an eighth seen once. Sequences were obtained from blood. Source of these receptors: a man in his fifties with Graves' ophthalmopathy.

The V gene is TRBV19, the J gene TRBJ2-1; D is undetermined. The V end lost 11 bases, the J end lost 0 bases, and 11 bases lay between the germline ends. Germline assignment: CDR1 LNHDA and CDR2 SQIVND (reference sequence). The CDR3 consists of 13 residues. The CDR3 nucleotides read TGTGCCTGCAAGACGAGCTCCTACAATGAGCAGTTCTTC. As protein: CACKTSSYNEQFF.

This sequence joins TRBV7-9 and TRBJ1-1; TRBD1 is a possible D gene (5 bases). Trimming cost V 1 base and J 13 bases, with 10 bases left between them. There are 11 residues in the CDR3. The germline V gene encodes CDR1 SEHNR and CDR2 FQNEAQ (reference sequence). The CDR3 sequence is CASSLDLGGFF. As DNA, the CDR3 is TGTGCCAGCAGCTTAGACCTTGGGGGTTTCTTT.

The sample holds many counts of this clonotype. This chain links TRBV5-1 with TRBJ2-7; tentative D call: TRBD1 (5 bases). CDR1 SGHRS and CDR2 YFSETQ come from the germline V gene. Deletions cut 5 bases from V and 3 bases from J, with 21 bases between. The CDR3 has 16 residues. CDR3 sequence (DNA): TGCGCCAGCAGTTATTCTCAGGGAACAAGGGTCTACGAGCAGTACTTC. It encodes CASSYSQGTRVYEQYF.

This clonotype was observed many times. This chain joins TRBV5-1 and TRBJ2-7, with D possibly TRBD1 on 5 matching bases. V lost 1 base, J lost 2 bases, and 16 bases lay in between. The CDR3 extends over 16 amino acids. Germline V gene data show CDR1 as SGHRS and CDR2 as YFSETQ. The DNA for the CDR3 is TGCGCCAGCAGCTTGATGGGTGGGGCTCAAGCCTACGAGCAGTACTTC. This sequence encodes CASSLMGGAQAYEQYF.

The chain combines TRBV4-1 with TRBJ2-4; D is perhaps TRBD1 (7 bases). CDR1 is MGHRA and CDR2 is YSYEKL in the germline V gene. This CDR3 is built from 16 residues. Trimming shortened V by 2 bases and J by 7 bases, and 18 bases separated the two germline ends. The CDR3 nucleotides are TGCGCCAGCAGCCAAATCGAGGGGGGACAGCGCAACATTCAGTACTTC. Its translation is CASSQIEGGQRNIQYF.

The chain combines TRBV20-1 with TRBJ1-3; no reliable D call. Deletions cut 0 bases from V and 5 bases from J, with 11 bases between. Germline V gene sequence: CDR1 DFQATT, CDR2 SNEGSKA (reference sequence). The CDR3 contains 14 residues. The CDR3 nucleotides read TGCAGTGCTAGAGATCTGGCAGAGAGAAACACCATATATTTT. This translates into CSARDLAERNTIYF.

This clonotype was seen a handful of times. The chain has TRBV29-1 and TRBJ2-7; D gene unclear. Per germline, CDR1 SQVTM and CDR2 ANQGSEA. The germline V and J ends were trimmed by 4 bases and 3 bases, with 7 bases remaining between them. The length of the CDR3 is 11 residues. DNA for the CDR3: TGCAGCGTTGGCCAGTTCTACGAGCAGTACTTC. The encoded protein is CSVGQFYEQYF.

This clonotype has more than one count but fewer than ten. The rearrangement links TRBV5-4 to TRBJ1-6, with TRBD1 matching 7 bases. The CDR3 consists of 15 residues. Trimming at V came to 0 bases and at J to 7 bases, leaving 4 bases not matched to a gene. Germline-derived CDR1 and CDR2 are SGHNT and YYREEE (reference sequence). The CDR3: CASSLVTGQNSPLHF. In DNA form, the CDR3 reads TGTGCCAGCAGCTTGGTGACAGGGCAGAATTCACCCCTCCACTTT.

This clonotype was detected a few times. This chain connects TRBV28 to TRBJ2-1; TRBD2 matches 7 bases. This CDR3 comprises 14 residues. The V segment lost 7 bases and the J segment 7 bases; nucleotides outside the gene matches: 10. Germline-derived CDR1 and CDR2 are MDHEN and SYDVKM. The CDR3 DNA is TGTGCCAGCATCTCCGCGGGAGTTGGTAATGAGCAGTTCTTC. It is translated as CASISAGVGNEQFF.

On this clonotype itself: Germline and junction disagree at one end, which may indicate a read error. In DNA, the CDR3 is TGTGCCAGCAGTTACCTCCAGGGGGGGTACGAGCAGTACTTC. It translates to CASSYLQGGYEQYF. The J gene is TRBJ2-7, the V gene TRBV10-3; the D call may be TRBD1 or TRBD2 (7 bases each). The CDR3 has 14 amino acids. Germline CDR1 and CDR2: ENHRY and SYGVKD.

This clonotype was picked up many times. The V and J genes are TRBV9 and TRBJ2-7; D tentatively fits TRBD1 or TRBD2 (5 bases each). Trimming took 0 bases from V and 3 from J, leaving 13 bases between them. This CDR3 spans 15 amino acids. Germline-derived CDR1 and CDR2 are SGDLS and YYNGEE. CDR3 nucleotide sequence: TGTGCCAGCAGCGTAGCTATTGGGGACGGCTACGAGCAGTACTTC. It encodes CASSVAIGDGYEQYF.

In its sample, this clonotype was seen many times. CDR3 coding DNA: TGCGCCAGCAGCGGTCCAGGGGATAATTCACCCCTCCACTTT. This encodes CASSGPGDNSPLHF. The V and J genes are TRBV10-1 and TRBJ1-6, with a tentative D call TRBD1 (6 bases). Germline lookup yields CDR1 WNHNN and CDR2 SYGVQD (reference sequence). The V end lost 6 bases, the J end lost 5 bases, and 11 bases lay between the germline ends. CDR3 size: 14 residues.

Ten or more counts support this clonotype. The chain has TRBV20-1 and TRBJ2-5; D is unresolved. V was trimmed by 6 bases and J by 2 bases, leaving 19 bases between them. The CDR3 is 15 amino acids. CDR1 and CDR2 (germline): DFQATT, SNEGSKA (reference sequence). The CDR3 nucleotides are TGCAGTGCCCTGTCCCCGGTGGGCGCGCAAGAGACCCAGTACTTC. Translated: CSALSPVGAQETQYF.

This clonotype was seen only a few times. The CDR3 here is CATSSRHSTDTQYF. The CDR3 DNA is TGTGCCACCAGCTCCCGTCACAGCACAGATACGCAGTATTTT. This chain connects TRBV15 to TRBJ2-3; no firm D call. With 5 bases removed from V and 0 bases from J, the gap between germline ends came to 9 bases. Germline V CDR1 and CDR2: LNHNV, YYDKDF (reference sequence). CDR3 length: 14 amino acids.

This clonotype was found many times. The CDR3, as DNA: TGTGCCAGCAGTTTAGCGGGAATTGAGCAGTTCTTC. Translating it yields CASSLAGIEQFF. This chain joins TRBV5-4 and TRBJ2-1; 8 positions match TRBD2. The germline gives CDR1 SGHNT, CDR2 YYREEE (reference sequence). The V segment lost 5 bases and the J segment 9 bases; nucleotides outside the gene matches: 4. CDR3 length: 12 residues.

This clonotype was seen only a few times. This sequence joins TRBV30 and TRBJ2-5, with 8 bases fitting TRBD2. The CDR3 length is 12 residues. V lost 6 bases, J lost 4 bases, and 4 bases stayed unmatched. Germline V gives CDR1 GTSNPN, CDR2 SVGIG (reference sequence). The CDR3 protein is CACRLALETQYF. In DNA form, the CDR3 reads TGTGCCTGTAGACTAGCGTTAGAGACCCAGTACTTC.

The J gene is TRBJ2-2, the V gene TRBV10-3; 7 bases map to TRBD1. Germline trimming cut 3 bases from V and 3 bases from J; bases unmatched to any gene: 13. Germline CDR1 is ENHRY and CDR2 is SYGVKD. This CDR3 spans 18 amino acids. This chain's CDR3 is CAISEVTGTPGHTGELFF. The CDR3, as DNA: TGTGCCATCAGTGAAGTGACAGGGACGCCGGGGCACACCGGGGAGCTGTTTTTT.

This clonotype was recorded at least ten times. The chain uses TRBV18 and TRBJ2-7; D perhaps matches TRBD2 (5 bases). CDR3 length equals 12 residues. Trimming took off 3 bases at V and 5 bases at J, with 8 bases between the two ends. Looked up from germline, CDR1 is KGHSH and CDR2 is LQKENI. The DNA of the CDR3 is TGTGCCAGCTCACCCTCTAGCAACGAGCAGTACTTC. Amino acids: CASSPSSNEQYF.

The chain couples TRBV20-1 to TRBJ2-7; 10 bases agree with TRBD2. Germline CDR1 is DFQATT and CDR2 is SNEGSKA (reference sequence). CDR3 length: 16 residues. Trimming took 3 bases from V and 2 from J; bases not matched to a gene: 10. The DNA of the CDR3 is TGCAGTGCTAGTTATCTAGCGGGAGCCCCCCCCTACGAGCAGTACTTC. Encoded protein: CSASYLAGAPPYEQYF.

The chain uses TRBV11-2 and TRBJ2-7, with 7 nucleotides matching TRBD1. This CDR3 spans 16 amino acids. Per the germline V gene, CDR1 is SGHAT and CDR2 is FQNNGV. After removal of 5 bases from V and 4 bases from J, the junction contained 14 bases not matched to a gene. CDR3: CASSNGRQGPRYEQYF. The CDR3, as DNA: TGTGCCAGCAGCAATGGACGACAGGGCCCCCGATACGAGCAGTACTTC. Full variable domain (outside the CDR3, taken from reference TRBV11-2 and TRBJ2-7): EAGVAQSPRYKIIEKRQSVAFWCNPISGHATLYWYQQILGQGPKLLIQFQNNGVVDDSQLPKDRFSAERLKGVDSTLKIQPAKLEDSAVYLCASSNGRQGPRYEQYFGPGTRLTVT.

This clonotype was counted many times. The CDR3 loop is CASNGQQYTEAFF. The CDR3 DNA sequence: TGTGCCAGCAATGGTCAGCAGTACACTGAAGCTTTCTTT. The chain recombines TRBV6-1 with TRBJ1-1; D is unresolved. From germline, CDR1 is MNHNS and CDR2 SASEGT. The CDR3 has 13 amino acids. The V end was cut by 7 bases, the J end by 3 bases, with 12 bases between.

This clonotype was counted at least ten times. The V and J genes are TRBV27 and TRBJ2-3; 10 bases match TRBD2. The CDR3 is made up of 15 amino acids. The ends lost 8 bases at V and 4 bases at J; junction bases unmatched: 9. Germline lookup yields CDR1 MNHEY and CDR2 SMNVEV (reference sequence). DNA of the CDR3: TGTGCCAGCGCCCCCCCTAGCGGGAGAGCAGATACGCAGTATTTT. Translated, it gives CASAPPSGRADTQYF.

The table lists this clonotype with a few counts. This chain uses TRBV7-9 with TRBJ1-1; a possible D gene is TRBD1 (6 bases). The V gene lost 3 bases and the J gene lost 7 bases, with 9 bases spanning the gap. CDR1 is SEHNR, CDR2 FQNEAQ, per germline (reference sequence). This CDR3 is 12 amino acids long. The CDR3 DNA reads as TGTGCCAGCAGCTTTCTGGACAGTGAAGCTTTCTTT. Residues: CASSFLDSEAFF. Based on the CDR3 plus reference TRBV7-9 and TRBJ1-1, the full variable domain is DTGVSQNPRHKITKRGQNVTFRCDPISEHNRLYWYRQTLGQGPEFLTYFQNEAQLEKSRLLSDRFSAERPKGSFSTLEIQRTEQGDSAMYLCASSFLDSEAFFGQGTRLTVV.

V gene TRBV6-1 combines with J gene TRBJ2-3, with TRBD2 matching 7 bases. The V segment lost 7 bases and the J segment 2 bases; nucleotides outside the gene matches: 6. CDR1 is MNHNS, CDR2 SASEGT, per germline. The CDR3 consists of 14 residues. The CDR3 nucleotides read TGTGCCAGCAACCTGGGAGGGGTCACAGATACGCAGTATTTT. Translating it yields CASNLGGVTDTQYF.

A word on this clonotype: At one boundary the junction diverges from the germline segment, which might be a read error. The genes are TRBV27 and TRBJ1-1, with D possibly being TRBD1 (6 bases). This CDR3 comprises 17 residues. The germline CDR1 and CDR2 sequences are MNHEY and SMNVEV (reference sequence). This CDR3 is CASRSPSLRTVNSEAFF. CDR3 DNA: TGTGCCAGTAGGTCACCCTCTCTAAGGACAGTGAACAGTGAAGCTTTCTTT.

This clonotype was seen many times. The chain carries TRBV11-3 and TRBJ1-1; 7 nucleotides match TRBD1. V was pared by 6 bases and J by 0 bases, with 10 bases of the junction left unmatched. Germline-derived CDR1 and CDR2 are SGHNT and YENEEA. This CDR3 comprises 16 residues. DNA of the CDR3: TGTGCCAGCAGTCCTACCAGGGGGGTTATGAACACTGAAGCTTTCTTT. Amino acid sequence: CASSPTRGVMNTEAFF.

V is TRBV12-3 or TRBV12-4 and J is TRBJ1-3; D call uncertain. This CDR3 has 13 amino acids. V was pared by 6 bases and J by 2 bases, with 8 bases between. The CDR3 loop is CASSLLTGNTIYF. The CDR3 coding sequence is TGTGCCAGCAGCCTCCTGACTGGAAACACCATATATTTT.

This clonotype showed up many times. The chain is built from TRBV7-2 and TRBJ1-1; possible D gene TRBD1, 6 bases. The germline CDR1 and CDR2 sequences are SGHTA and FQGNSA. V lost 1 base, J lost 11 bases, and 14 bases lay in between. CDR3 length: 13 residues. The CDR3 region has the DNA TGTGCCAGCAGCTTAGGGCGGGGGGCTGTTGCTTTCTTT. This codes for CASSLGRGAVAFF.